Listed below are T cell receptor beta chains from one sample, sequenced in a study of blood T cell repertoires in COVID-19. TCRdb keeps only in-frame clones here, not all; method: immunoSEQ multiplex PCR. Among some 210,000 clones listed, over 75% were seen once. Sequencing was done on a sample of peripheral blood. These receptors were obtained from a woman aged 40 to 55 who had recovered from COVID-19. Both conserved end residues are trimmed from each CDR3. Expanded clones are given a class, and other clones once, few, many or no size at all.

CDR3,size,V,J
ASSFGQGEDTQY,-,TRBV13,TRBJ2-3
ASGTSGYNEQF,once,TRBV12-5,TRBJ2-1
ASRVAGIGYEQY,once,TRBV6-5,TRBJ2-7
ASSPKGGQESYEQY,once,TRBV7-2,TRBJ2-7
ASSRDRGYEKLF,-,TRBV27,TRBJ1-4
ASSLAGTTFSYEQY,-,TRBV11-2,TRBJ2-7
ASSSQDRGLNSPLH,once,TRBV5-1,TRBJ1-6
SVPGTGGYTGELF,once,TRBV29-1,TRBJ2-2
ASSSAGLGTDTQY,-,TRBV5-1,TRBJ2-3
ASSSVAAYNEQF,-,TRBV11-2,TRBJ2-1
ASSPRDREGTGELF,-,TRBV11-3,TRBJ2-2
ATSRGGAGLDTIY,-,TRBV15,TRBJ1-3
ASSLTPGTVTSGANVLT,-,TRBV7-3,TRBJ2-6
ASSVVGEGPFEQY,few,TRBV9,TRBJ2-7
ASRGLLNTIY,-,TRBV12-3/TRBV12-4,TRBJ1-3
ASSPGQGFPEAF,-,TRBV7-9,TRBJ1-1
ASSGRNTEAF,-,TRBV5-5,TRBJ1-1
AWSMGQGPNQPQH,-,TRBV30,TRBJ1-5
ASSLALGTGSTGELF,-,TRBV7-2,TRBJ2-2
ASSLDARTSGHEQF,-,TRBV5-1,TRBJ2-1
ASSPSGQGPYGYT,once,TRBV18,TRBJ1-2
AISPGQEIYSNQPQH,-,TRBV10-3,TRBJ1-5
ASSLQFAQY,-,TRBV28,TRBJ2-3
ASSLAGQGGNQPQH,-,TRBV7-6,TRBJ1-5
AWSAGGTDTQY,-,TRBV30,TRBJ2-3
ASSQVGRGQLGNQPQH,-,TRBV4-2,TRBJ1-5
ASSPGTANNYGYT,-,TRBV28,TRBJ1-2
ASSSPMGLAGVEEQF,-,TRBV7-9,TRBJ2-1
SVAGGGETQY,-,TRBV29-1,TRBJ2-5
ASSRRVEDTQY,-,TRBV18,TRBJ2-3
ASSLGQLNTGELF,-,TRBV11-1,TRBJ2-2
ASSLSTGSQH,-,TRBV28,TRBJ1-5